The source of this T cell receptor (beta chain) is a study of blood T cell repertoires in COVID-19. In the study overall: There were acute and convalescent COVID-19 samples, and they came from the United States, Italy and Spain.

CDR3 length: 16 residues. V shed 0 bases, J shed 3 bases, and the junction held 5 bases outside the gene matches. Germline V gene sequence: CDR1 SGHRS, CDR2 YFSETQ. Using immunoSEQ multiplex PCR, the repertoire was profiled, and TCRdb retains in-frame clones only, with some absent. The sample includes some 340,000 clones, around 83% of them seen just once. Donors in Cohort 3 counted as recovered after two negative PCRs, clearance, or symptom resolution. The chain joins TRBV5-1 to TRBJ2-1, with 8 bases matching TRBD2. Sequencing input: PBMCs or T cells enriched from blood (not recorded which). The sequence came from a woman between 50 and 59 years old who had recovered from COVID-19. The CDR3 loop reads CASSLVASGSYNEQFF. CDR3 nucleotides: TGCGCCAGCAGCTTGGTCGCAAGCGGGAGCTACAATGAGCAGTTCTTC.